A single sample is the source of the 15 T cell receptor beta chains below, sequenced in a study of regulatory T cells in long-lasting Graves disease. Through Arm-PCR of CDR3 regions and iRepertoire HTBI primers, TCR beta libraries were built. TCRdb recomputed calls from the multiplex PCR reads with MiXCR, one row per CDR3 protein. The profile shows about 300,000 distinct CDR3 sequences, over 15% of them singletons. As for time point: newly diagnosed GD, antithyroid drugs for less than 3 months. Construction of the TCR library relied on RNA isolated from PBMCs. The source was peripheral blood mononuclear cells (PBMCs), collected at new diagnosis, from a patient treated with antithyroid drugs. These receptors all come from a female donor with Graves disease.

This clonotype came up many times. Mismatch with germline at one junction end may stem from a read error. CDR3: CASSPTGDTQYF. CDR3 sequence (DNA): TGTGCTAGCAGCCCAACAGGGGATACGCAGTATTTT. This sequence joins TRBV7-7 and TRBJ2-3; weak D call: TRBD1 (6 bases). The germline CDR1 and CDR2 sequences are SSHAT and FNYEAQ (reference sequence). The CDR3 is made up of 12 amino acids.

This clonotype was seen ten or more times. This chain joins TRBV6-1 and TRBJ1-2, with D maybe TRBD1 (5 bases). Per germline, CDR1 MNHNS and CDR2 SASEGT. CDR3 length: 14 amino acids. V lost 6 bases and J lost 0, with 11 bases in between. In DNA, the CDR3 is TGTGCCAGCAGGACAGCGATCCCTAACTATGGCTACACCTTC. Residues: CASRTAIPNYGYTF.

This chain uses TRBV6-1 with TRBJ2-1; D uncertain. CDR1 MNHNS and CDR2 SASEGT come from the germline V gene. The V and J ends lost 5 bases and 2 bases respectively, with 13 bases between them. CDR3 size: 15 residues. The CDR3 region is CASSKTPDPYNEQFF. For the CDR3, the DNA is TGTGCCAGCAGTAAAACTCCGGACCCCTACAATGAGCAGTTCTTC.

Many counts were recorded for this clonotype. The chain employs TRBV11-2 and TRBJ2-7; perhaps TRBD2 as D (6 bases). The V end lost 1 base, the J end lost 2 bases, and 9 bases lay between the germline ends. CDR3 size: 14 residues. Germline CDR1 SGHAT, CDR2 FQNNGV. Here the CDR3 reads CASSLGRGTYEQYF. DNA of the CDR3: TGTGCCAGCAGCTTAGGTCGGGGGACCTACGAGCAGTACTTC.

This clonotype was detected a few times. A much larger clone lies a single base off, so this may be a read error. The CDR3 DNA reads TGTGCCAGCTCTTCCGGGAATGTCGACCAGTATTTT. It encodes CASSSGNVDQYF. The chain uses TRBV18 and TRBJ2-3, with D maybe TRBD2 (5 bases). The CDR3 length is 12 residues. Per germline, CDR1 KGHSH and CDR2 LQKENI. Deletions cut 6 bases from V and 12 bases from J, with 16 bases between.

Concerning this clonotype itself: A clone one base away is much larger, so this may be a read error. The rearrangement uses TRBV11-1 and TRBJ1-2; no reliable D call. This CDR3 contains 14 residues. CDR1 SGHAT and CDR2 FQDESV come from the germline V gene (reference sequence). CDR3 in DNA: TGTGCCAGCAGCTTAGGAGCGGACGTCTATGGCTGCACCTTC. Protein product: CASSLGADVYGCTF.

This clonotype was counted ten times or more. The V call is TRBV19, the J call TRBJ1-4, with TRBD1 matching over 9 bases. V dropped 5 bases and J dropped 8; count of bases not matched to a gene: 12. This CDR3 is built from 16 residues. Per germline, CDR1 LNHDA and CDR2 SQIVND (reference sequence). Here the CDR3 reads CASSRTQGARREKLFF. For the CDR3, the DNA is TGTGCCAGTAGTCGCACACAGGGGGCGCGGAGGGAAAAACTGTTTTTT.

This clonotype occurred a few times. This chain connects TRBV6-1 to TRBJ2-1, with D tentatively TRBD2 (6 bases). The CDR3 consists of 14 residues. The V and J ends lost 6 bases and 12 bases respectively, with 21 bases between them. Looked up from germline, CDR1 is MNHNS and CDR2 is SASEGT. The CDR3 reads CASSPRGGLRRQFF. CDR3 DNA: TGTGCCAGCAGCCCCCGGGGAGGCCTACGGAGGCAGTTCTTC.

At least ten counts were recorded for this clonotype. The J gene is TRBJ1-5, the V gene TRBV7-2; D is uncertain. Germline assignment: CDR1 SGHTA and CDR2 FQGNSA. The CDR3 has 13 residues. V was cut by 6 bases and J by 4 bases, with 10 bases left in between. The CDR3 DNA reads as TGTGCCAGCAGTCGCCTGATGAATCAGCCCCAGCATTTT. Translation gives CASSRLMNQPQHF.

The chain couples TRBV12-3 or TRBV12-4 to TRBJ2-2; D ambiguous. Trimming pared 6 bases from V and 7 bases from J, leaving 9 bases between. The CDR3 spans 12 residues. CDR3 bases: TGTGCCAGCAGCGACCCCGACGGGGAGCTGTTTTTT. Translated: CASSDPDGELFF.

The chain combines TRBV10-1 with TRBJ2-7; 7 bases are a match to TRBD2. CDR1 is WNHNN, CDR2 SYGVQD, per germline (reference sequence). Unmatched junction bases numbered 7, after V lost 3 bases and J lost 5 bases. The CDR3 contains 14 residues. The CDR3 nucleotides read TGCGCCAGCAGTGATGGTGGGAGGGCCCACGAGCAGTACTTC. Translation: CASSDGGRAHEQYF.

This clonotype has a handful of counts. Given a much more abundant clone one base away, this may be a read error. The CDR3 loop reads CARGWLTGRGGELFF. CDR3 bases: TGTGCTAGAGGTTGGCTGACAGGGCGAGGCGGGGAGCTGTTTTTT. The chain links TRBV12-5 to TRBJ2-2, with 7 nucleotides matching TRBD1. The CDR3 totals 15 residues. The V gene's germline CDR1 is LGHNT and CDR2 FRNRAP. The full variable domain, in which reference TRBV12-5 and TRBJ2-2 provide the parts outside the CDR3, is DARVTQTPRHKVTEMGQEVTMRCQPILGHNTVFWYRQTMMQGLELLAYFRNRAPLDDSGMPKDRFSAEMPDATLATLKIQPSEPRDSAVYFCARGWLTGRGGELFFGEGSRLTVL.

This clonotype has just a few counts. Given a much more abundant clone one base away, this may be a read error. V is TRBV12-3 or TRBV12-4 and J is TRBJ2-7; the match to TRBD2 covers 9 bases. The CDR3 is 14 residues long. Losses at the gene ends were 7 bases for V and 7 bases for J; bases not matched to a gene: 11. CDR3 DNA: TGTGCCAGCACGCTAGCGGGGAACTACAATGAGCAGTACTTC. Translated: CASTLAGNYNEQYF.

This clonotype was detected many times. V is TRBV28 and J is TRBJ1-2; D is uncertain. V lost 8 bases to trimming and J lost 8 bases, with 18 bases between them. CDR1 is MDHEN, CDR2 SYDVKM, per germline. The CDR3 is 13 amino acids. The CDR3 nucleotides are TGTGCCAGCCTTTATCAGCCCTCTGGAGGCTACACCTTC. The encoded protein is CASLYQPSGGYTF.

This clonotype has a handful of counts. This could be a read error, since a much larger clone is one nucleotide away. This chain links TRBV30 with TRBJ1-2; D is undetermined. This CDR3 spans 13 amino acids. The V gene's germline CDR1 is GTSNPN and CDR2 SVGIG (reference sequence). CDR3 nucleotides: TGTGCCTGGGGTGTACGAGGAAACTATGGCTACACCTTC. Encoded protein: CAWGVRGNYGYTF.